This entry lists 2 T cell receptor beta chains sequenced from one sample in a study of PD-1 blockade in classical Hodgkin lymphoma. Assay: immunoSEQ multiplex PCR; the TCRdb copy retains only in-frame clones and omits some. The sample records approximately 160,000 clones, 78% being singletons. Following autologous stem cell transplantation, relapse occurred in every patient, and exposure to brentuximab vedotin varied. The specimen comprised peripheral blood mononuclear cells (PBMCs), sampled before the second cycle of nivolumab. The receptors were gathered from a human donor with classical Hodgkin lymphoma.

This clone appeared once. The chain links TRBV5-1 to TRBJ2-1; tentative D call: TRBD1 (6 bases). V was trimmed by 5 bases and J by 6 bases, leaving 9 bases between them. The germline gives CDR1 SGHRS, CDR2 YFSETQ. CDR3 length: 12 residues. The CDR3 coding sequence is TGCGCCAGCAGTCGACAGGCCAATGAGCAGTTCTTC. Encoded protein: CASSRQANEQFF.

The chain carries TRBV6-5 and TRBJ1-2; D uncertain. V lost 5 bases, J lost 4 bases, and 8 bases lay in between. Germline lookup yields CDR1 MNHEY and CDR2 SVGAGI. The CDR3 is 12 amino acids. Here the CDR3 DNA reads TGTGCCAGCAGTGGAAGCGGCTATGGCTACACCTTC. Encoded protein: CASSGSGYGYTF.